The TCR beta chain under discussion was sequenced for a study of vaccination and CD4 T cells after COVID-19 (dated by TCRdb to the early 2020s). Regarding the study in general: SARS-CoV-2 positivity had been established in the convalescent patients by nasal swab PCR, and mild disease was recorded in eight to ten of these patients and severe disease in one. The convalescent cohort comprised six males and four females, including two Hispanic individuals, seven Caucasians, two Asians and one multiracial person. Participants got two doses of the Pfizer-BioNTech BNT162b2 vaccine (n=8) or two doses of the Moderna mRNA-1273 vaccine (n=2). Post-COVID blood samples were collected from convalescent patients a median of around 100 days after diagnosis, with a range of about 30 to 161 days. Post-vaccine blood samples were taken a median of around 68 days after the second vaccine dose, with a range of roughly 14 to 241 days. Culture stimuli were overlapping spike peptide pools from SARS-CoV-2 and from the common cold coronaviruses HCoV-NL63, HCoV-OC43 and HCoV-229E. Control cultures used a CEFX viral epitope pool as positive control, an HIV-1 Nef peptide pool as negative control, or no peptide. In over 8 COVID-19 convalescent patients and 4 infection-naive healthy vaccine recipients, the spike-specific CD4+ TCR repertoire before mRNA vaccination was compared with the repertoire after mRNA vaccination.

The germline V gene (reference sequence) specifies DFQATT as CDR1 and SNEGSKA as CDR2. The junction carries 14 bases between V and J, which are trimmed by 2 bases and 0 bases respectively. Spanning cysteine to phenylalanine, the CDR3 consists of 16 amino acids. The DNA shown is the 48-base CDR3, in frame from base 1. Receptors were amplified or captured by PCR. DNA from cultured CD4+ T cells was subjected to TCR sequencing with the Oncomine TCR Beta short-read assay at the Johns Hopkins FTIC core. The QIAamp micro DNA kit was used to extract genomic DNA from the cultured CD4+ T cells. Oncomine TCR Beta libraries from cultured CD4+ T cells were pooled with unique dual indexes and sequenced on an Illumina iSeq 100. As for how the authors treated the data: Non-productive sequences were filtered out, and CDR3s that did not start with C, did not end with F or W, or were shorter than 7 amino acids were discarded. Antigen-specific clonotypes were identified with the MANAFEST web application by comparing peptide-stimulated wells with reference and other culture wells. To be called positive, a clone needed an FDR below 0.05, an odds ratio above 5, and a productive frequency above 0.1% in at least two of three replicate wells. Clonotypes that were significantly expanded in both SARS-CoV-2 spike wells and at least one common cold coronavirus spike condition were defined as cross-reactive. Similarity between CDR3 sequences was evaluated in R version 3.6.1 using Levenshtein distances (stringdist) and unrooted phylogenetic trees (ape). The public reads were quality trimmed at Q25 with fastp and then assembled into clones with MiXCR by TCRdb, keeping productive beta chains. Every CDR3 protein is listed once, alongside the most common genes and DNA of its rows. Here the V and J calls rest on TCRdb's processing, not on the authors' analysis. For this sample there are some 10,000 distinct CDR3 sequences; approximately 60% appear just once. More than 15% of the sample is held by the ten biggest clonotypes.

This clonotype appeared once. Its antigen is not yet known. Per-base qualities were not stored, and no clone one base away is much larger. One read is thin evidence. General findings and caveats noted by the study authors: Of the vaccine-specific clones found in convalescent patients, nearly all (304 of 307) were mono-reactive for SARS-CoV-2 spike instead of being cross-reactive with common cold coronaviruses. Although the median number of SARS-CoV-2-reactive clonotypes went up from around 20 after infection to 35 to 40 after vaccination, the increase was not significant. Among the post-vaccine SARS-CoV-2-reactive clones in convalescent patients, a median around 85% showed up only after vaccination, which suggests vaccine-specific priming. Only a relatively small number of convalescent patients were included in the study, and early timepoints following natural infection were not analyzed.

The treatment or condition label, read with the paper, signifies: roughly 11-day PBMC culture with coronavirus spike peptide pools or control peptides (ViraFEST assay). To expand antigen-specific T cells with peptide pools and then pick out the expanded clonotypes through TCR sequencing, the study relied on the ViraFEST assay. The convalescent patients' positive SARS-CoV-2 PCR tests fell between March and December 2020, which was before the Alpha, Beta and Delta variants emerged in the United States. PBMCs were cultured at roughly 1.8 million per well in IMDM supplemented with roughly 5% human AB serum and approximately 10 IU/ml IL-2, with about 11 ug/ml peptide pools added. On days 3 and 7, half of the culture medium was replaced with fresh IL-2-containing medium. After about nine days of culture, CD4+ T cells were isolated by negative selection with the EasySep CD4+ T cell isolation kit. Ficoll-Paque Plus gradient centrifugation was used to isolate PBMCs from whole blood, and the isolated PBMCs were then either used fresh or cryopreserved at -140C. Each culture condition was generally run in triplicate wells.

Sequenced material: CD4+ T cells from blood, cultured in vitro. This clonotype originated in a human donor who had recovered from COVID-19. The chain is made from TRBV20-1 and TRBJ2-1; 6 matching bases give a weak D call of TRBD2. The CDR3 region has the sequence CSARSAGTPSYNEQFF. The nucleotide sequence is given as TGCAGTGCTAGATCCGCGGGAACCCCCTCCTACAATGAGCAGTTCTTC.